These 18 T cell receptor beta chains were all obtained from the same sample, sequenced in a study of vaccination and CD4 T cells after COVID-19. Cultured CD4+ T cells had their DNA profiled by the Oncomine TCR Beta short-read assay. TCRdb re-analysed the PCR reads in MiXCR, keeping a single row per CDR3 protein. The profile shows 7,000 or so distinct CDR3 sequences, about 38% of them singletons. Stated treatment: 10-day PBMC culture with coronavirus spike peptide pools or control peptides (ViraFEST assay). Those CD4+ T cells from the unexposed donor predate the COVID-19 pandemic (2011-2018). The antigens for these receptors are not known. Input material: CD4+ T cells from blood, cultured in vitro. The receptors were sampled from a human donor in good health.

This clonotype was recorded a few times. The chain links TRBV4-1 to TRBJ1-5; 7 nucleotides align to TRBD1. Germline V gene sequence: CDR1 MGHRA, CDR2 YSYEKL. Trimming cost V 0 bases and J 5 bases; bases outside gene matches: 13. This CDR3 is built from 18 residues. The CDR3 sequence: CASSQEELRGQGDQPQHF. As DNA, the CDR3 is TGCGCCAGCAGCCAAGAAGAGTTGAGGGGGCAGGGGGATCAGCCCCAGCATTTT.

The V gene is TRBV20-1, the J gene TRBJ2-7; 14 bases fit TRBD2. Germline V lookup: CDR1 DFQATT, CDR2 SNEGSKA (reference sequence). This CDR3 has 16 amino acids. V trimming: 0 bases; J trimming: 7 bases; junction bases outside the gene matches: 8. This CDR3 is CSARDPGTSGGLEQYF. The CDR3 DNA reads as TGCAGTGCTAGAGATCCCGGGACTAGCGGGGGTCTTGAGCAGTACTTC.

This clonotype has just one count. The rearrangement uses TRBV10-1 and TRBJ2-7; D is ambiguous. Trimming took off 8 bases at V and 6 bases at J, with 14 bases between the two ends. Germline-derived CDR1 and CDR2 are WNHNN and SYGVQD (reference sequence). The CDR3 covers 12 residues. DNA of the CDR3: TGCGCCAGCTCTAACACGGGCGGCGAGCAGTACTTC. It encodes CASSNTGGEQYF.

The chain carries TRBV10-2 and TRBJ1-2; a weak D match, TRBD1 (5 bases). Trimming cost V 0 bases and J 4 bases, with 9 bases left between them. Per germline, CDR1 WSHSY and CDR2 SAAADI. The length of the CDR3 is 14 residues. The CDR3 DNA reads as TGCGCCAGCAGTGAGTCGGTACAGGTCTATGGCTACACCTTC. It yields the protein CASSESVQVYGYTF.

This clonotype occurred a few times. The chain links TRBV6-5 to TRBJ1-2; maybe TRBD1 (5 bases). Germline values: CDR1 MNHEY, CDR2 SVGAGI. The CDR3 has 17 residues. Trimming stripped 4 bases from V and 6 bases from J, with 24 bases between. The CDR3 loop reads CASSSYYATRGEHGYTF. CDR3 DNA sequence: TGTGCCAGCAGTTCCTACTACGCCACCCGGGGGGAACATGGCTACACCTTC.

The chain is built from TRBV6-5 and TRBJ2-1; the match to TRBD1 covers 10 bases. Germline V gene data show CDR1 as MNHEY and CDR2 as SVGAGI. The CDR3 is 16 amino acids. J was trimmed by 4 bases and V by 2 bases; bases with no gene match: 5. The CDR3 bases are TGTGCCAGCAGTTACCCGACAGGGGGCCCTTACAATGAGCAGTTCTTC. This codes for CASSYPTGGPYNEQFF.

CDR3 amino acids: CASNPLAGGNTEAFF. CDR3 nucleotide sequence: TGCGCCAGCAACCCCCTGGCAGGGGGGAACACTGAAGCTTTCTTT. The chain couples TRBV5-1 to TRBJ1-1, with 7 bases matching TRBD1. Unmatched junction bases numbered 9, after V lost 6 bases and J lost 1 base. The germline V gene encodes CDR1 SGHRS and CDR2 YFSETQ. CDR3 size: 15 residues.

The CDR3 here is CASSPGSSGGWDQPQHF. Here the CDR3 DNA reads TGCGCCAGCAGCCCCGGGTCATCGGGGGGTTGGGATCAGCCCCAGCATTTT. The genes are TRBV4-1 and TRBJ1-5, with a tentative D call TRBD1 (5 bases). Germline loops: CDR1 MGHRA, CDR2 YSYEKL. V dropped 4 bases and J dropped 5 bases, with 21 bases sitting between them. This CDR3 is 17 amino acids long.

This clonotype was observed a few times. The rearrangement joins TRBV6-5 to TRBJ1-5; D is perhaps TRBD1 (6 bases). The CDR3 has 14 amino acids. Trimming left V 4 bases short and J 2 bases short, with 9 bases between. CDR1 is MNHEY and CDR2 is SVGAGI in the germline V gene. CDR3 region: CASSSGDGNQPQHF. The CDR3 DNA follows: TGTGCCAGCAGTTCAGGGGACGGCAATCAGCCCCAGCATTTT.

This rearrangement joins TRBV19 to TRBJ1-5; a weak D match, TRBD1 (5 bases). V lost 6 bases to trimming and J lost 0 bases, with 12 bases between them. The germline CDR1 and CDR2 sequences are LNHDA and SQIVND (reference sequence). CDR3 length equals 15 residues. The CDR3 sequence: CASRVTAYSNQPQHF. For the CDR3, the DNA is TGTGCCAGTAGAGTGACAGCGTATAGCAATCAGCCCCAGCATTTT.

The CDR3 DNA follows: TGTGCCAGCAGTGCGGGGGCCTTGGGCGAGCAGTACTTC. It is translated as CASSAGALGEQYF. The rearrangement links TRBV25-1 to TRBJ2-7; the D call may be TRBD1 or TRBD2 (6 bases each). The germline V and J ends were trimmed by 4 bases and 6 bases, with 13 bases remaining between them. From germline, CDR1 is MGHDK and CDR2 SYGVNS. CDR3 length: 13 amino acids.

This chain links TRBV7-9 with TRBJ2-2; maybe TRBD1 (5 bases). This CDR3 has 14 residues. Germline CDR1 is SEHNR and CDR2 is FQNEAQ (reference sequence). The V gene lost 2 bases and the J gene lost 1 base, with 5 bases spanning the gap. The CDR3 is CASSLQGNTGELFF. The CDR3 nucleotides read TGTGCCAGCAGCTTACAGGGGAACACCGGGGAGCTGTTTTTT. Filled out from reference TRBV7-9 and TRBJ2-2, the complete variable domain reads DTGVSQNPRHKITKRGQNVTFRCDPISEHNRLYWYRQTLGQGPEFLTYFQNEAQLEKSRLLSDRFSAERPKGSFSTLEIQRTEQGDSAMYLCASSLQGNTGELFFGEGSRLTVL.

The genes are TRBV19 and TRBJ1-1; TRBD1 is a possible D gene (6 bases). CDR1 LNHDA and CDR2 SQIVND come from the germline V gene (reference sequence). The V gene lost 7 bases and the J gene lost 6 bases, with 15 bases spanning the gap. The CDR3 has 13 amino acids. The CDR3 DNA follows: TGTGCCAGTACTGGTACAGGGACGTCTGAAGCTTTCTTT. This gives the protein CASTGTGTSEAFF.

V and J are TRBV7-9 and TRBJ2-1; 9 nucleotides agree with TRBD1. The CDR3 is made up of 15 amino acids. Germline V gene data show CDR1 as SEHNR and CDR2 as FQNEAQ (reference sequence). V dropped 6 bases and J dropped 3; count of bases not matched to a gene: 6. In DNA, the CDR3 is TGTGCCAGCAGGAGACAGGGGGTTTACTACAATGAGCAGTTCTTC. Residues: CASRRQGVYYNEQFF. Based on the CDR3 plus reference TRBV7-9 and TRBJ2-1, the full variable domain is DTGVSQNPRHKITKRGQNVTFRCDPISEHNRLYWYRQTLGQGPEFLTYFQNEAQLEKSRLLSDRFSAERPKGSFSTLEIQRTEQGDSAMYLCASRRQGVYYNEQFFGPGTRLTVL.

A word on this clonotype: A read error may explain this, as a much larger clone is one base away. This chain uses TRBV20-1 with TRBJ1-2, with D perhaps TRBD1 (6 bases). In germline, CDR1 is DFQATT, CDR2 SNEGSKA (reference sequence). This CDR3 has 12 residues. The CDR3 DNA is TGCGGAGCCAGGACAGCAAACTATGGCTACACCTTC. Its translation: CGARTANYGYTF.

The rearrangement uses TRBV20-1 and TRBJ1-1; D unresolved. Trimming stripped 1 base from V and 2 bases from J, with 11 bases between. Germline CDR1 is DFQATT and CDR2 is SNEGSKA (reference sequence). The CDR3 is 14 residues long. The CDR3: CSARVRTYNTEAFF. The DNA for the CDR3 is TGCAGTGCTAGAGTAAGGACGTATAACACTGAAGCTTTCTTT.

The chain links TRBV21-1 to TRBJ1-5. TRBV21-1 is tagged as a pseudogene. The CDR3 extends over 17 amino acids. The CDR3 sequence is CASSATTTLDSNQPQHF. Here the CDR3 DNA reads TGTGCCAGCAGCGCCACGACAACGTTAGATAGCAATCAGCCCCAGCATTTT.

The chain couples TRBV7-9 to TRBJ2-3; D call uncertain. V was pared by 7 bases and J by 0 bases, with 14 bases between. The CDR3 is made up of 15 amino acids. Germline V lookup: CDR1 SEHNR, CDR2 FQNEAQ (reference sequence). The CDR3 nucleotides are TGTGCCAGCACGCTACTCGATTCAAGCACAGATACGCAGTATTTT. This sequence encodes CASTLLDSSTDTQYF.